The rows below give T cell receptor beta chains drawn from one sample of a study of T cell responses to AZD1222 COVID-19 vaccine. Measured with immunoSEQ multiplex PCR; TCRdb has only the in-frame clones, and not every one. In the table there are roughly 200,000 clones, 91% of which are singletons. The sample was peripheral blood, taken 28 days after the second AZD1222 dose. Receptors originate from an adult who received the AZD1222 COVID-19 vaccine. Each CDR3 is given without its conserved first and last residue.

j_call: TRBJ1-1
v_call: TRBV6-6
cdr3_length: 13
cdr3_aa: ASSFVLNMNTEAF

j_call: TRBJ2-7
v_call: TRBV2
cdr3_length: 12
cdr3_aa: ASSEARDRTEQY

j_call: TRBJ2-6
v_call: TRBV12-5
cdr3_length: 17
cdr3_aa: ASGLAPGGSSSGANVLT

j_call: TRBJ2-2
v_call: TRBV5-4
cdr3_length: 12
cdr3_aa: ASSLGLPTGELF

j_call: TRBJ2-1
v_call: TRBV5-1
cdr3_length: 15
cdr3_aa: ASSLGPAGGDYNEQF

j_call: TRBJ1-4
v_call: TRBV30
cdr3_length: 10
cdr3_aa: ACDRGGEKLF

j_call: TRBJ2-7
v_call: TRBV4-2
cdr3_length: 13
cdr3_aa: ASSQESGSGVEQY

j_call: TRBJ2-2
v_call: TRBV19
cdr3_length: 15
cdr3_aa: ASSIFVEGRKTGELF

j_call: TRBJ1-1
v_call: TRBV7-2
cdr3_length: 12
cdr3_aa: ASSLEWWQAEAF

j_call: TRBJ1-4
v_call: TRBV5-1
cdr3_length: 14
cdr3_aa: ASSPEAPTGNEKLF

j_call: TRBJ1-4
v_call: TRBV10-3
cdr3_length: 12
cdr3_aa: AISEGGTNEKLF

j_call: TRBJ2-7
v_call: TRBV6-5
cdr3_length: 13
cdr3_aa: ASSYGDRGLYEQY

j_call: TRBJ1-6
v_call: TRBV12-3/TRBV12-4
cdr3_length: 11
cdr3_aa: ASSFGNNSPLH

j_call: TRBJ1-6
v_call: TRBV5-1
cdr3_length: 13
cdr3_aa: ASSSDSSYNSPLH

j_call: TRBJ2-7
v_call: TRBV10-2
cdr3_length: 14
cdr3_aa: ASSELWLAGAWEQY

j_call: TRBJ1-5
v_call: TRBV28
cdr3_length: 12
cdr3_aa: ASSFSKGREPQH

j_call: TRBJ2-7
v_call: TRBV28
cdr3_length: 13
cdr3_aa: ASSSDGATAYEQY

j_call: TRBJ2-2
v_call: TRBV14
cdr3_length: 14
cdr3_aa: ASSPASGGYTGELF

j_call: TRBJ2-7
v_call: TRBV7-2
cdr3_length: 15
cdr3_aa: ASSLDPYSGAPYEQY

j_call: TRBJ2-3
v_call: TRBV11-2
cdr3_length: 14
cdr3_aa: ASSLEKGPGTDTQY